Given below is one T cell receptor beta chain in context. The CDR3 extends over 17 amino acids. The V end lost 0 bases, the J end lost 5 bases, and 20 bases lay between the germline ends. Germline CDR1 LGHDT, CDR2 YNNKEL (reference sequence). The data are from a study of blood T cell repertoires in COVID-19. Study-level information: The study drew acute and convalescent COVID-19 samples from the United States, Italy and Spain.

Assignment of participants to cohorts was predicated upon participant-reported clinical history. Recovery meant two consecutive negative NP/OP PCR tests, professional clearance, or resolved symptoms. Assay: immunoSEQ multiplex PCR; the TCRdb copy retains only in-frame clones and omits some. The profile shows around 310,000 clones, roughly 86% of them singletons. Sequencing was performed on PBMCs or T cells enriched from blood (not recorded which). The receptor comes from a woman between 25 and 40 years old who had recovered from COVID-19. The rearrangement joins TRBV3-1 (or the pseudogene TRBV3-2) to TRBJ2-7; D is unclear. In DNA form, the CDR3 reads TGTGCCAGCAGCCAAGATATAAGTCTATATTCGTCCGACGAGCAGTACTTC. Its translation: CASSQDISLYSSDEQYF.